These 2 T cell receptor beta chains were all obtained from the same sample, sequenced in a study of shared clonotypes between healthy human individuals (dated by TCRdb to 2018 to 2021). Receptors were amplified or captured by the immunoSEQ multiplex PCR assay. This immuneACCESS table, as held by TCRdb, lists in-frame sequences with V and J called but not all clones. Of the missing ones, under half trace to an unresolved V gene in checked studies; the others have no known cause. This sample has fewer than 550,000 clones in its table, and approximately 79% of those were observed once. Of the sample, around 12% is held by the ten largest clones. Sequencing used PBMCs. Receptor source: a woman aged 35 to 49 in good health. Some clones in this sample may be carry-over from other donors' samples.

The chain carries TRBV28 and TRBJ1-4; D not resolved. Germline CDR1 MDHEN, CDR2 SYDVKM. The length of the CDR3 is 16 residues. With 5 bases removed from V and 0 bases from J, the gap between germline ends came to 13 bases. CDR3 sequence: CASSPPTAATNEKLFF. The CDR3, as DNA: TGTGCCAGCAGTCCACCGACTGCTGCAACTAATGAAAAACTGTTTTTT.

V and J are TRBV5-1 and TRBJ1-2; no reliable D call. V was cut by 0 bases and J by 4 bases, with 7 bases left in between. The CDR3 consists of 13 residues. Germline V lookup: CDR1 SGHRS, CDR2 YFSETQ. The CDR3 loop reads CASSLGQVYGYTF. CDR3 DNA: TGCGCCAGCAGCTTGGGTCAGGTCTATGGCTACACCTTC.